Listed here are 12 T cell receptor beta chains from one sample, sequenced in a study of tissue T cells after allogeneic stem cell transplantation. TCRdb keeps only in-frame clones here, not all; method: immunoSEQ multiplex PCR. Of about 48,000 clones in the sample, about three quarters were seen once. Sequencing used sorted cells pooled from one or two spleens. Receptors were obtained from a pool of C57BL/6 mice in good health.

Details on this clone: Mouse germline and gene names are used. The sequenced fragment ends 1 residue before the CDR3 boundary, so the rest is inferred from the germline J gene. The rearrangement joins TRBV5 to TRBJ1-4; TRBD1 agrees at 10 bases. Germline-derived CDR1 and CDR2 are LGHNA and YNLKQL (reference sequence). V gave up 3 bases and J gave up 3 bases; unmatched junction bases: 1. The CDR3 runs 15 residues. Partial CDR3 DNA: TGTGCCAGCAGCCAGGGGACAGGGGCCAACGAAAGATTATTT. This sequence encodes CASSQGTGANERLF. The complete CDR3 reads CASSQGTGANERLFF.

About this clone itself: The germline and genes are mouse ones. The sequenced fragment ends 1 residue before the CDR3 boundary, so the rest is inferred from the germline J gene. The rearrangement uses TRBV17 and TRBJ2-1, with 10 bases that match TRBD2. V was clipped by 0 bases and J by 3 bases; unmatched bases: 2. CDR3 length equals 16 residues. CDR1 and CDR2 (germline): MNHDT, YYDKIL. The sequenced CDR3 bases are TGTGCTAGCAGTAGAGATGGGACTGGGGTCTATGCTGAGCAGTTC. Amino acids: CASSRDGTGVYAEQF. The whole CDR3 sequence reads CASSRDGTGVYAEQFF.

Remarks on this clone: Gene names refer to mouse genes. CDR3 bases read: TGTGCCAGCAGTAACAGGGACTATGAACAGTAC. Translating it yields CASSNRDYEQY. The full CDR3 reads CASSNRDYEQYF. The chain links TRBV13-3 to TRBJ2-7; D might be TRBD1 (6 bases). The observed sequence ends 1 residue before the CDR3 terminus, with the missing tail filled in from the germline J gene. CDR3 size: 12 residues. Germline-derived CDR1 and CDR2 are NNHDY and SYVADS. V was clipped by 4 bases and J by 3 bases, with 8 bases between them.

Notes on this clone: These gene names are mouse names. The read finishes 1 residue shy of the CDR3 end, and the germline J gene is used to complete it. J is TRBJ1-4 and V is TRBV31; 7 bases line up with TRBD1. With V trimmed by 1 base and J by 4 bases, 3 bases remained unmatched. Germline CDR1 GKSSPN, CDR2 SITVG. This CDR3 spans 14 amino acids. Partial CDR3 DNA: TGTGCCTGGAGTCCGGGACAGAACAACGAAAGATTATTT. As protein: CAWSPGQNNERLF. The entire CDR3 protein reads CAWSPGQNNERLFF.

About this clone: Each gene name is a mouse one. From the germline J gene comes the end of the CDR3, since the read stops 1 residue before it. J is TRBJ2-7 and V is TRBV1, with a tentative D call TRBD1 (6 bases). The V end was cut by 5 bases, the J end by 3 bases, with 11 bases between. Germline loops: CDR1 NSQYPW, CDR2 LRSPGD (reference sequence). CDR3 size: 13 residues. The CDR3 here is CTCSPRDNYEQYF. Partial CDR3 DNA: TGCACCTGCAGTCCCCGGGACAACTATGAACAGTAC.

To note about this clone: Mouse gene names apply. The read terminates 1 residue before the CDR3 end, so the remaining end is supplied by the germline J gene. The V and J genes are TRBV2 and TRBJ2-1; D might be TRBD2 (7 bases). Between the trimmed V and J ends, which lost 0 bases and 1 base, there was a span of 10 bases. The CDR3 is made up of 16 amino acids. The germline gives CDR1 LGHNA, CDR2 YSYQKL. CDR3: CASSQDWGANYAEQFF. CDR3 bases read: TGTGCCAGCAGCCAAGATTGGGGGGCGAACTATGCTGAGCAGTTC.

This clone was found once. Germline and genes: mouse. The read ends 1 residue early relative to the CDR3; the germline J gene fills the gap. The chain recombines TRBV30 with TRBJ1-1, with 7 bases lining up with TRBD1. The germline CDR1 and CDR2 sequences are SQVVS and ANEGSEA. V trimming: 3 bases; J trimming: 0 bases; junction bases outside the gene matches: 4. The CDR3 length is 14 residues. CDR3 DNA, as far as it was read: TGTAGTTCTAGCGCAGGGGGGTCAAACACAGAAGTCTTC. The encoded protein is CSSSAGGSNTEVF. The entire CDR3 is CSSSAGGSNTEVFF.

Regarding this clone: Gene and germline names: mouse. CDR3 sequence reads: CASSYGLLYEQYF. The part of the CDR3 DNA that was read is TGTGCCAGCAGCTACGGACTCCTCTATGAACAGTAC. The gene calls are TRBV4 and TRBJ2-7; TRBD2 might be the D (5 bases). The read comes to an end 1 residue before the CDR3 does, leaving the germline J gene to fill in the end. Germline CDR1 and CDR2: LGHDT and YNNKQL (reference sequence). The CDR3 is made up of 13 amino acids. With 3 bases removed from V and 3 bases from J, the gap between germline ends came to 9 bases.

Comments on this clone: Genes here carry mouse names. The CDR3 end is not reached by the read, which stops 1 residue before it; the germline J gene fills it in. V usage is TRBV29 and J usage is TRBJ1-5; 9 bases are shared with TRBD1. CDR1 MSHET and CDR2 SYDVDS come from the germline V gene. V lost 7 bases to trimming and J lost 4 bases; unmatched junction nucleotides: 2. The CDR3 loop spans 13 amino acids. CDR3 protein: CASKQGANQAPLF. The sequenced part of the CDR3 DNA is TGTGCTAGCAAACAGGGGGCGAACCAGGCTCCGCTT.

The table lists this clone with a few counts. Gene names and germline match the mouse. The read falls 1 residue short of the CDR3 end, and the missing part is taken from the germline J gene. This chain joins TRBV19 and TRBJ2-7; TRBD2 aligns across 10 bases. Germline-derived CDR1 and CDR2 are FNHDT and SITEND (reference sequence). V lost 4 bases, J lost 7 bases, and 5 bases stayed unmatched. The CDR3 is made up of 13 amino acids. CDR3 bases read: TGTGCCAGCAGTCGCTGGGGGGGCAGCGAACAGTAC. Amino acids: CASSRWGGSEQY. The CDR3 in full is CASSRWGGSEQYF. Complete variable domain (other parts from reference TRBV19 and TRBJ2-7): GGIITQTPKFLIGQEGQKLTLKCQQNFNHDTMYWYRQDSGKGLRLIYYSITENDLQKGDLSEGYDASREKKSSFSLTVTSAQKNEMAVFLCASSRWGGSEQYFGPGTRLTVL.

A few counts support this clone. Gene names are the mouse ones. CDR3 DNA (partial): TGTGCCAGCTCGGTGGACAGGGCGGGCGAAAGATTATTT. This sequence encodes CASSVDRAGERLF. The full CDR3 protein reads CASSVDRAGERLFF. The chain links TRBV19 to TRBJ1-4; TRBD1 matches 8 bases. The CDR3 goes on 1 residue after the read ends, and that part is filled in from the germline J gene. Germline V gene sequence: CDR1 FNHDT, CDR2 SITEND (reference sequence). After removal of 7 bases from V and 7 bases from J, the junction contained 9 bases not matched to a gene. CDR3 length equals 14 residues.

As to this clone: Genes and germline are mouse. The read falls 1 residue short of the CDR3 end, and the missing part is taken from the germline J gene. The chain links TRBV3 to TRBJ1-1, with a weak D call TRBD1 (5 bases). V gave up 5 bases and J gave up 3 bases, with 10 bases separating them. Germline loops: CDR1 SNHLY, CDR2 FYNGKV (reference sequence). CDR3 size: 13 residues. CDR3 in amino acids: CASSPPQDTEVFF. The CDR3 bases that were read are TGTGCCAGCAGCCCCCCACAGGACACAGAAGTCTTC.